This is a list of T cell receptor beta chains from one sample in a study of CD8 T cells in Susac syndrome. Using its own MiXCR run on the immunoSEQ multiplex PCR reads, TCRdb lists one record per CDR3 protein. The data hold about 300,000 distinct CDR3 sequences, with roughly 85% observed a single time. Source material: CD8+ T cells from PBMCs. The receptors were gathered from a human donor with multiple sclerosis. Each CDR3 is given with its conserved first and last residue. Fields, in order: J gene, D gene, clone size, V gene, CDR3 protein, CDR3 DNA. D genes are given only for firm matches. Part of the rows lack a size; the others show once, few, many or a class for expanded clones.

J: TRBJ1-3
D: TRBD1
size: .
V: TRBV2
CDR3: CASRTQDRGRSGNTIYF
DNA: TGTGCCAGCAGGACCCAGGACAGGGGACGGTCTGGAAACACCATATATTTT

J: TRBJ2-5
D: .
size: .
V: TRBV24-1
CDR3: CATSPWGPETQYF
DNA: TGTGCCACCAGTCCATGGGGGCCGGAGACCCAGTACTTC

J: TRBJ1-1
D: .
size: .
V: TRBV27
CDR3: CASSLSADTEAFF
DNA: TGTGCCAGCAGTTTATCGGCGGACACTGAAGCTTTCTTT

J: TRBJ2-1
D: TRBD1
size: .
V: TRBV29-1
CDR3: CTISGTGRNEQFF
DNA: TGTACAATTAGTGGGACAGGGCGGAATGAGCAGTTCTTC

J: TRBJ2-1
D: TRBD2
size: .
V: TRBV5-1
CDR3: CASSLVAGVTSYNEQFF
DNA: TGCGCCAGCAGCTTGGTAGCGGGAGTGACCTCCTACAATGAGCAGTTCTTC

J: TRBJ2-5
D: .
size: .
V: TRBV7-9
CDR3: CASSFQRNQETQYF
DNA: TGTGCCAGCAGCTTCCAGCGGAACCAAGAGACCCAGTACTTC

J: TRBJ1-2
D: .
size: .
V: TRBV14
CDR3: CASSQVQWSQGIEPGYTF
DNA: TGTGCCAGCAGCCAAGTTCAATGGAGTCAGGGGATAGAGCCCGGCTACACCTTC

J: TRBJ1-6
D: TRBD1
size: once
V: TRBV5-6
CDR3: CASSPTGESSYNSPLHF
DNA: TGTGCCAGCAGCCCTACAGGGGAAAGCTCCTATAATTCACCCCTCCACTTT

J: TRBJ1-5
D: .
size: once
V: TRBV7-9
CDR3: CASSLAGRVRTLPQHF
DNA: TGTGCCAGCAGCTTAGCGGGAAGGGTAAGGACCTTGCCCCAGCATTTT

J: TRBJ2-4
D: .
size: once
V: TRBV9
CDR3: CASSVGGSNIQYF
DNA: TGTGCCAGCAGCGTAGGAGGTAGCAACATTCAGTACTTC

J: TRBJ2-1
D: .
size: .
V: TRBV10-3
CDR3: CAIILQDSPPYNEQFF
DNA: TGTGCCATCATCCTACAAGACAGCCCTCCCTACAATGAGCAGTTCTTC

J: TRBJ2-5
D: TRBD2
size: once
V: TRBV25-1
CDR3: CASSDRRVPSGSAETQYF
DNA: TGTGCCAGCAGTGACCGCAGGGTCCCTAGCGGGAGTGCGGAGACCCAGTACTTC

J: TRBJ2-1
D: .
size: .
V: TRBV9
CDR3: CASSSQGTYNEQFF
DNA: TGTGCCAGCAGCAGTCAGGGAACCTACAATGAGCAGTTCTTC

J: TRBJ1-1
D: .
size: .
V: TRBV30
CDR3: CAKNGQPVLEHFEAFF
DNA: TGTGCCAAGAACGGACAGCCCGTATTAGAACACTTCGAAGCTTTCTTT

J: TRBJ2-5
D: .
size: .
V: TRBV5-4
CDR3: CASSLDGVPETQYF
DNA: TGTGCCAGCAGCTTGGACGGGGTTCCGGAGACCCAGTACTTC

J: TRBJ1-1
D: TRBD1
size: .
V: TRBV5-6
CDR3: CASSWGTGVDTEAFF
DNA: TGTGCCAGCAGCTGGGGGACAGGGGTGGACACTGAAGCTTTCTTT

J: TRBJ2-3
D: .
size: .
V: TRBV14
CDR3: CASSRDSHPSPYGKDTQYF
DNA: TGTGCCAGCAGCCGAGATTCCCATCCCAGTCCTTATGGAAAAGATACGCAGTATTTT

J: TRBJ2-7
D: TRBD2
size: few
V: TRBV7-2
CDR3: CASSPGLALEQYF
DNA: TGTGCCAGCAGCCCGGGACTAGCGCTTGAGCAGTACTTC

J: TRBJ2-7
D: .
size: .
V: TRBV9
CDR3: CASSVGDSGSYEQYF
DNA: TGTGCCAGCAGCGTAGGCGATAGCGGCTCCTACGAGCAGTACTTC

J: TRBJ2-7
D: TRBD2
size: .
V: TRBV30
CDR3: CAWTTGTSGFEQYF
DNA: TGTGCCTGGACTACCGGGACTAGCGGGTTCGAGCAGTACTTC

J: TRBJ2-2
D: TRBD2
size: .
V: TRBV25-1
CDR3: CASSEYYLAGGSGELFF
DNA: TGTGCCAGCAGTGAATATTACTTAGCGGGAGGGTCTGGGGAGCTGTTTTTT

J: TRBJ2-3
D: .
size: .
V: TRBV9
CDR3: CASSVATSSSTDTQYF
DNA: TGTGCCAGCAGCGTAGCTACGAGTTCCAGCACAGATACGCAGTATTTT

J: TRBJ2-1
D: .
size: .
V: TRBV5-6
CDR3: CASSFAVSYNEQFF
DNA: TGTGCCAGCAGCTTCGCGGTCTCCTACAATGAGCAGTTCTTC

J: TRBJ2-7
D: TRBD2
size: .
V: TRBV20-1
CDR3: CSATGPGTSVYEQYF
DNA: TGCAGTGCTACAGGCCCCGGGACTAGCGTCTACGAGCAGTACTTC

J: TRBJ1-1
D: TRBD1
size: .
V: TRBV7-9
CDR3: CASSLDPTGEGTEAFF
DNA: TGTGCCAGCAGCTTAGATCCGACAGGGGAGGGGACTGAAGCTTTCTTT

J: TRBJ1-1
D: TRBD1
size: .
V: TRBV7-9
CDR3: CASSLGRGFRGTEAFF
DNA: TGTGCCAGCAGCTTAGGCAGGGGGTTTAGAGGCACTGAAGCTTTCTTT

J: TRBJ2-7
D: .
size: once
V: TRBV9
CDR3: CASSVGDPSYEQYF
DNA: TGTGCCAGCAGCGTAGGTGATCCTTCCTACGAGCAGTACTTC

J: TRBJ1-5
D: TRBD1
size: .
V: TRBV6-1
CDR3: CASSRRRLGTGGNQPQHF
DNA: TGTGCCAGCAGCCGACGACGGCTTGGGACAGGGGGAAATCAGCCCCAGCATTTT

J: TRBJ2-5
D: TRBD2
size: .
V: TRBV7-7
CDR3: CASSFGLAVGEETQYF
DNA: TGTGCTAGCAGCTTTGGGCTAGCGGTGGGGGAAGAGACCCAGTACTTC

J: TRBJ1-5
D: .
size: .
V: TRBV12-3/TRBV12-4
CDR3: CASSGGPRGSNQPQHF
DNA: TGTGCCAGCAGTGGGGGTCCTAGAGGGAGCAATCAGCCCCAGCATTTT

J: TRBJ2-4
D: .
size: .
V: TRBV5-1
CDR3: CASSLVPSDYHIQYF
DNA: TGCGCCAGCAGCTTGGTCCCTAGCGATTACCACATTCAGTACTTC

J: TRBJ2-2
D: TRBD1
size: .
V: TRBV4-2
CDR3: CASSASTGVRGELFF
DNA: TGTGCCAGCAGCGCCTCGACAGGGGTTAGGGGGGAGCTGTTTTTT

J: TRBJ1-4
D: .
size: .
V: TRBV27
CDR3: CASSLSVGAGDEKLFF
DNA: TGTGCCAGCAGTTTATCCGTGGGGGCGGGGGATGAAAAACTGTTTTTT

J: TRBJ2-3
D: .
size: .
V: TRBV27
CDR3: CASSPETGPDTQYF
DNA: TGTGCCAGCAGTCCCGAGACAGGACCAGATACGCAGTATTTT

J: TRBJ2-2
D: .
size: .
V: TRBV20-1
CDR3: CSAPPGAGASTGELFF
DNA: TGCAGTGCTCCCCCAGGGGCAGGGGCTAGCACCGGGGAGCTGTTTTTT

J: TRBJ1-1
D: .
size: few
V: TRBV6-2/TRBV6-3
CDR3: CASIGLWEGQTEAFF
DNA: TGTGCCAGCATTGGGTTGTGGGAGGGGCAAACTGAAGCTTTCTTT

J: TRBJ1-4
D: .
size: few
V: TRBV7-7
CDR3: CASSLAGNEKLFF
DNA: TGTGCTAGCAGCTTAGCCGGTAATGAAAAACTGTTTTTT

J: TRBJ2-2
D: .
size: .
V: TRBV9
CDR3: CASSVAQTTGELFF
DNA: TGTGCCAGCAGCGTAGCCCAAACCACCGGGGAGCTGTTTTTT

J: TRBJ2-6
D: TRBD1
size: .
V: TRBV7-9
CDR3: CASNLGQGAGANVLTF
DNA: TGTGCCAGCAACCTCGGACAGGGGGCTGGGGCCAACGTCCTGACTTTC

J: TRBJ1-1
D: .
size: .
V: TRBV19
CDR3: CASSIGDYTEAFF
DNA: TGTGCCAGTAGTATTGGGGATTACACTGAAGCTTTCTTT

J: TRBJ2-5
D: TRBD2
size: once
V: TRBV29-1
CDR3: CSVISGRGIETQYF
DNA: TGCAGCGTCATCAGCGGGAGAGGCATAGAGACCCAGTACTTC

J: TRBJ2-7
D: TRBD1
size: .
V: TRBV10-2
CDR3: CATTQGDYEQYF
DNA: TGCGCCACAACCCAGGGGGACTACGAGCAGTACTTC

J: TRBJ1-6
D: .
size: .
V: TRBV13
CDR3: CASSLRGDNSPLHF
DNA: TGTGCCAGCAGCTTAAGGGGGGATAATTCACCCCTCCACTTT

J: TRBJ1-1
D: .
size: once
V: TRBV7-9
CDR3: CASSLALSLAQLNTEAFF
DNA: TGTGCCAGCAGCTTAGCGCTGTCATTGGCACAGCTGAACACTGAAGCTTTCTTT

J: TRBJ2-1
D: .
size: .
V: TRBV5-1
CDR3: CASSPNRASSYNEQFF
DNA: TGCGCCAGCAGCCCCAATCGGGCGAGCTCCTACAATGAGCAGTTCTTC

J: TRBJ2-7
D: TRBD1
size: once
V: TRBV4-1
CDR3: CASRGTVSRGHEQYF
DNA: TGCGCCAGCAGGGGGACAGTCTCCAGGGGCCACGAGCAGTACTTC

J: TRBJ2-1
D: TRBD2
size: .
V: TRBV7-9
CDR3: CASSPSGLTYNEQFF
DNA: TGTGCCAGCAGCCCTAGCGGTCTAACCTACAATGAGCAGTTCTTC

J: TRBJ2-5
D: TRBD1
size: .
V: TRBV12-3/TRBV12-4
CDR3: CASSLGPGTEETQYF
DNA: TGTGCCAGCAGTTTAGGCCCCGGGACAGAAGAGACCCAGTACTTC